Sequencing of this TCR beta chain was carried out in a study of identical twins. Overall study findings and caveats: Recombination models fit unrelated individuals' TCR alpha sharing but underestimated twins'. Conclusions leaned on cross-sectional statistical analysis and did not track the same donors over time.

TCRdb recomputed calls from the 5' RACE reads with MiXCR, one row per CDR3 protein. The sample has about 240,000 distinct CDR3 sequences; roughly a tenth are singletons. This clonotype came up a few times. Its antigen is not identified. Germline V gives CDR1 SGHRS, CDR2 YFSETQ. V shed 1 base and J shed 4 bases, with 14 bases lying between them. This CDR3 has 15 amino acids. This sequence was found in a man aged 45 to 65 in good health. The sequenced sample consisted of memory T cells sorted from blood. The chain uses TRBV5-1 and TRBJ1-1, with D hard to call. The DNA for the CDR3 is TGCGCCAGCAGCTTGTCACCCGGGCAAATCACTGAAGCTTTCTTT. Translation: CASSLSPGQITEAFF.